Sequencing of this T cell receptor (beta chain) was carried out in a study of monozygotic twins with inflammatory bowel disease (dated 2019 in TCRdb). In terms of the full investigation: The complete study included approximately 30 monozygotic twin pairs: 19 IBD-discordant Danish pairs and nine German pairs, of which four were IBD-concordant and five were IBD-discordant. Within discordant pairs, disease-associated traits were sought mainly by comparing IBD patients with their genetically identical healthy co-twins. Each individual had, on average, about 151 000 unique TCRalpha sequences and 181 000 unique TCRbeta sequences available for analysis. Points the paper makes about the study in general: Compared with healthy twins, IBD patients shared fewer clonotypes with other individuals, and the difference was most pronounced in patients with signs of disease activity. Because patients were on differing immunosuppressive treatments, the repertoires may have picked up extra background noise and inter-individual variability. The analysis was unable to tell apart different T cell subtypes. The results gave no support for a single strong signal or clonotype linked to IBD. IBD patients had lower TCRbeta repertoire diversity, measured by the inverse Simpson index, than their healthy co-twins. Concordant and discordant twins showed no difference in repertoire similarity, possibly because of limited statistical power.

The CDR3 measures 15 amino acids from cysteine to phenylalanine. No DNA sequence was recorded. CDR1 and CDR2, looked up from the germline V gene, are MNHEY and SVGAGI. From each donor, a roughly 2.5 ml peripheral blood sample was collected into PAXgene tubes and kept at -80 degrees C. Without any T cell sorting, total RNA was extracted from whole blood using the PAXgene blood miRNA kit on an automated QIAcube. Peripheral blood from monozygotic twin pairs who were concordant or discordant for inflammatory bowel disease underwent deep TCRalpha and TCRbeta repertoire profiling using unique molecular barcoding. Smoking habits were recorded for all twin pairs, and each individual was classified as a current, former or never smoker. The method behind the library was 5' RACE. For each TCR library, around 3,800 ng of total RNA was used. cDNA was synthesized with SMARTScribe reverse transcriptase in eight separate reactions per sample. During cDNA synthesis, template switching introduced unique molecular identifiers that contained a 6-nucleotide sample barcode. Amplification of TCRalpha and TCRbeta cDNA involved two nested PCRs of around 15 and 9 cycles, and each PCR was followed by bead purification. Before amplification, the cDNA was treated with uracil DNA-glycosylase and purified using the QIAquick PCR purification kit. The second PCR was the step at which Illumina TruSeq-compatible adapters and sample-specific barcodes were added. TapeStation and Qubit were used to check library quality and concentration, and 4.5 to 5 ng of each library was pooled. Sequencing of pooled libraries was carried out on an Illumina HiSeq2500 single-index Rapid Run using 2 x 100 bp reads and custom sequencing primers. On the authors' methods: MiGEC version 1.2.6 was used for UMI-based consensus assembly, which corrected PCR and sequencing errors. MiXCR version 2.1.1 was used to carry out V(D)J alignment, clonotype assembly and CDR3 extraction. Gene usage, clonotype sharing and MAIT/NKT TCR abundance were normalised by analysing the top 1000, 10 000 and 20 000 clonotypes per sample. Diversity was computed as the inverse Simpson index with the vegan R package after downsampling to 27 000 UMIs. Paired Mann-Whitney U tests were applied to discordant twin pairs, and Benjamini-Hochberg correction was used for multiple testing. After TCRdb reprocessed the reads, each CDR3 protein sequence was kept as one row, without DNA. What appears here as the V and J calls and clone size reflects TCRdb's work, not the paper's. The sample table records about 130,000 distinct CDR3 sequences. 1% to 1.5% of the sample is in the top ten clones.

A note on this clonotype: Its antigen has not been determined.

Specimen: blood. The chain is made from TRBV6-5 and TRBJ1-1. This TCR came from a human donor with ulcerative colitis or Crohn's disease, or a healthy co-twin of an affected twin (not recorded which). The CDR3 region: CASSYSTGPYTEAFF.